A single TCR beta chain is shown here with its context. CDR1 and CDR2 from the germline V gene are WSHSY and SAAADI. Losses at the gene ends were 10 bases for V and 3 bases for J; bases not matched to a gene: 17. This CDR3 region has 17 residues. This entry comes from a study of blood T cell repertoires in COVID-19. Across the study: The study drew acute and convalescent COVID-19 samples from the United States, Italy and Spain.

Data came from immunoSEQ multiplex PCR; TCRdb stores just in-frame clones and leaves some out. The sample yields around 300,000 clones, almost 90% seen once. The chain couples TRBV10-2 to TRBJ1-1, with TRBD1 identical over 10 bases. The TCR comes from a woman aged 25-40 years with COVID-19, enrolled during active disease. Sequences were obtained from peripheral blood. CDR3 nucleotide sequence: TGCGCCACCCTGAGGGGACAGGGGAAGGGGGAGGACACTGAAGCTTTCTTT. Its translation: CATLRGQGKGEDTEAFF.